A single sample is the source of the 10 T cell receptor beta chains below, sequenced in a study of blood T cell repertoires in COVID-19. Assay used: immunoSEQ multiplex PCR; TCRdb lists only in-frame clones, some missing. The sample carries tens of thousands of clones, 85% to 90% recorded once. Source material: peripheral blood. Receptor source: a man aged 70 or older with acute or convalescent COVID-19.

V is TRBV19 and J is TRBJ1-1, with D possibly matching TRBD1 (6 bases). Trimming took off 3 bases at V and 5 bases at J, with 13 bases between the two ends. This CDR3 is built from 14 residues. Germline CDR1 reads LNHDA; CDR2 reads SQIVND (reference sequence). As DNA, the CDR3 is TGTGCCAGTAGTATCCCACAGGGTGGGACTGAAGCTTTCTTT. Amino acid sequence: CASSIPQGGTEAFF. Combining the CDR3 with reference TRBV19 and TRBJ1-1 gives the whole variable domain DGGITQSPKYLFRKEGQNVTLSCEQNLNHDAMYWYRQDPGQGLRLIYYSQIVNDFQKGDIAEGYSVSREKKESFPLTVTSAQKNPTAFYLCASSIPQGGTEAFFGQGTRLTVV.

The V call is TRBV7-9, the J call TRBJ1-4, with TRBD1 identical over 7 bases. J lost 6 bases, V lost 5 bases, and 6 bases had no gene match. This CDR3 comprises 14 residues. In germline, CDR1 is SEHNR, CDR2 FQNEAQ (reference sequence). As DNA, the CDR3 is TGTGCCAGCAGCACAGGGACAGATGATGAAAAACTGTTTTTT. Its translation is CASSTGTDDEKLFF.

This chain joins TRBV5-1 and TRBJ1-1, with D perhaps TRBD1 (6 bases). CDR3 length equals 15 residues. Trimming left V 4 bases short and J 5 bases short, with 18 bases between. Germline loops: CDR1 SGHRS, CDR2 YFSETQ. The CDR3 is CASSLQTGRGTEAFF. The CDR3 coding sequence is TGCGCCAGCAGCCTTCAAACAGGGAGGGGGACTGAAGCTTTCTTT.

The chain uses TRBV27 and TRBJ1-1, with D possibly being TRBD1 (6 bases). The CDR3 is 14 amino acids. The V gene lost 5 bases and the J gene lost 0 bases, with 10 bases spanning the gap. Germline V gene data show CDR1 as MNHEY and CDR2 as SMNVEV (reference sequence). CDR3 DNA: TGTGCCAGCAGTCTCCGGGACATGAACACTGAAGCTTTCTTT. It yields the protein CASSLRDMNTEAFF.

J is TRBJ2-7 and V is TRBV19; D remains ambiguous. CDR1 and CDR2 from the germline V gene are LNHDA and SQIVND (reference sequence). The CDR3 sequence is 13 residues long. Trimming stripped 6 bases from V and 5 bases from J, with 14 bases between. The CDR3 region is CASSLRRSHEQYF. The CDR3, as DNA: TGTGCCAGTAGCTTACGGAGATCTCACGAGCAGTACTTC.

The rearrangement uses TRBV9 and TRBJ1-5; D ambiguous. Trimming left V 4 bases short and J 2 bases short, with 10 bases between. There are 14 residues in the CDR3. Germline V gives CDR1 SGDLS, CDR2 YYNGEE. The CDR3, as DNA: TGTGCCAGCAGCCGCTCAGCGGGCAATCAGCCCCAGCATTTT. It yields the protein CASSRSAGNQPQHF.

The chain joins TRBV7-2 to TRBJ2-7, with 8 bases that match TRBD2. The CDR3 consists of 17 residues. V was pared by 2 bases and J by 2 bases, with 11 bases of the junction left unmatched. Germline V gene sequence: CDR1 SGHTA, CDR2 FQGNSA. The CDR3 DNA sequence: TGTGCCAGCAGCTTAAGAACTAGCGGAGCCTCCCCCTACGAGCAGTACTTC. Encoded protein: CASSLRTSGASPYEQYF.

This chain joins TRBV7-9 and TRBJ1-4; possibly TRBD1 for D (6 bases). Germline CDR1 SEHNR, CDR2 FQNEAQ (reference sequence). The germline V and J ends were trimmed by 1 base and 5 bases, with 8 bases remaining between them. This CDR3 has 14 residues. CDR3 DNA sequence: TGTGCCAGCAGCTTAGGGACAGCGAATGAAAAACTGTTTTTT. This translates into CASSLGTANEKLFF.

This clone was recorded only once. The rearrangement links TRBV19 to TRBJ2-2, with unresolved D. The germline gives CDR1 LNHDA, CDR2 SQIVND (reference sequence). The CDR3 extends over 14 amino acids. The V end was cut by 8 bases, the J end by 3 bases, with 13 bases between. DNA of the CDR3: TGTGCCAGTTCGCCCAGACAAGACACCGGGGAGCTGTTTTTT. As protein: CASSPRQDTGELFF.

The chain links TRBV29-1 to TRBJ2-7; a weak D match, TRBD1 (5 bases). From germline, CDR1 is SQVTM and CDR2 ANQGSEA. CDR3 length equals 12 residues. V was cut by 4 bases and J by 3 bases, with 10 bases left in between. CDR3 bases: TGCAGCGTTGGCAGGGATAGCTACGAGCAGTACTTC. Protein sequence: CSVGRDSYEQYF.